What follows is one T cell receptor beta chain and its context. Its antigen is not identified. Profiling relied on immunoSEQ multiplex PCR, and the TCRdb table lists in-frame clones only, not all of them. The table lists millions of clones, approximately 92% of them singletons. CDR3 length: 16 residues. From germline, CDR1 is MGHRA and CDR2 YSYEKL. V shed 6 bases and J shed 0 bases, with 12 bases lying between them. The record originates from a study of shared clonotypes between healthy human individuals. Study findings and constraints: Relative to their counterparts shared across all four donors, non-shared clonotypes exhibited diminished generation probabilities. It was observed that about 5% of naive CD4 clonotypes were shared across several donors.

The sequencing input was naive CD4+ T cells sorted from blood. Subset of the sample: CD45RA+ positively selected. The clonotype originates from a man younger than 35 in good health. V gene TRBV4-1 combines with J gene TRBJ2-6; D is perhaps TRBD1 (6 bases). This CDR3 is CASRQSDSSGANVLTF. In DNA form, the CDR3 reads TGCGCCAGCAGACAATCGGACAGCTCTGGGGCCAACGTCCTGACTTTC.